Listed below are T cell receptor beta chains from one sample, sequenced in a study of T-cell reconstitution after alpha-beta-depleted transplantation in children. Via MiXCR, TCRdb re-called the PCR reads, giving one row per CDR3 protein. The sample contains about 980,000 distinct CDR3 sequences, about 29% of which appear only once. The sample here was PBMCs, mostly from graft donor cells, taken 360 days after TCRalphabeta/CD19-depleted stem cell transplant. The receptor set was obtained from a boy under three years old who had a stem cell transplant for SCID, so the T cells may come from the graft donor. Both conserved end residues are part of each CDR3. A D gene is named only where the DNA matches it firmly. Size tells how often a clone was seen (once, few, many) or the class of an expanded clone, and some rows leave it out.

d_gene	abundance	v_gene	j_gene	CDR3aa	CDR3nt
NA	NA	TRBV5-1	TRBJ2-4	CASSSGLTLAKNIQYF	TGCGCCAGCAGCTCCGGACTCACATTAGCCAAAAACATTCAGTACTTC
NA	few	TRBV7-2	TRBJ2-7	CASSLIQVLGYEQYF	TGTGCCAGCAGCTTAATTCAGGTCCTAGGCTACGAGCAGTACTTC
TRBD2	few	TRBV27	TRBJ2-1	CASQRGPSYNEQFF	TGTGCCAGCCAGCGGGGGCCCTCCTACAATGAGCAGTTCTTC
NA	NA	TRBV5-1	TRBJ2-5	CASSLSSTVGFKETQYF	TGCGCCAGCAGCTTGTCGTCGACGGTAGGGTTCAAAGAGACCCAGTACTTC
TRBD1	few	TRBV25-1	TRBJ2-1	CASSESGTGGNEQFF	TGTGCCAGCAGTGAATCGGGGACAGGAGGCAATGAGCAGTTCTTC
NA	NA	TRBV7-8	TRBJ2-1	CASSLERTPEQFF	TGTGCCAGCAGCTTAGAGAGGACTCCAGAGCAGTTCTTC
NA	NA	TRBV6-5	TRBJ2-2	CASSYNVPRDTGELFF	TGTGCCAGCAGTTACAATGTCCCACGGGACACCGGGGAGCTGTTTTTT
NA	few	TRBV12-3/TRBV12-4	TRBJ2-1	CASSLSFLPGRNEQFF	TGTGCCAGCAGTTTAAGTTTCCTGCCTGGCCGCAATGAGCAGTTCTTC
NA	NA	TRBV6-5	TRBJ2-7	CASSYSLSSSYEQYF	TGTGCCAGCAGTTACTCGCTCTCCAGCTCCTACGAGCAGTACTTC
NA	NA	TRBV9	TRBJ2-6	CASSGSVQGANVLTF	TGTGCCAGCAGCGGTTCGGTACAAGGGGCCAACGTCCTGACTTTC
NA	NA	TRBV7-2	TRBJ2-1	CASSPWPGEQFF	TGTGCCAGCAGCCCATGGCCGGGTGAGCAGTTCTTC
TRBD1	many	TRBV28	TRBJ2-7	CASPPGTAFPRSYEQYF	TGTGCCAGCCCGCCCGGGACAGCGTTTCCCAGGTCCTACGAGCAGTACTTC
NA	NA	TRBV27	TRBJ2-1	CASSYWGSGNNEQFF	TGTGCCAGCAGTTATTGGGGGTCGGGCAACAATGAGCAGTTCTTC
NA	NA	TRBV5-1	TRBJ2-3	CASSLQRSLTDTQYF	TGCGCCAGCAGCTTGCAGCGGTCCCTTACAGATACGCAGTATTTT
NA	NA	TRBV20-1	TRBJ2-7	CSARDVTQYEQYF	TGCAGTGCTAGAGATGTAACCCAGTACGAGCAGTACTTC
TRBD2	NA	TRBV19	TRBJ2-1	CASSISRLAGGHNEQFF	TGTGCCAGTAGTATATCCCGACTAGCGGGGGGTCACAATGAGCAGTTCTTC
NA	NA	TRBV12-5	TRBJ2-7	CASGLGQGTSYEQYF	TGTGCTAGTGGTTTGGGGCAGGGGACCTCCTACGAGCAGTACTTC
NA	NA	TRBV6-2/TRBV6-3	TRBJ2-3	CASSNRDFRDTQYF	TGTGCCAGCAGCAACCGGGACTTCCGAGATACGCAGTATTTT
NA	NA	TRBV11-2	TRBJ1-6	CASSLVHGSPLHF	TGTGCCAGCAGCTTAGTTCACGGATCACCCCTCCACTTT
NA	once	TRBV28	TRBJ2-4	CASQGATPGGAKNIQYF	TGTGCCAGCCAAGGGGCAACCCCCGGGGGTGCCAAAAACATTCAGTACTTC
TRBD1	NA	TRBV7-9	TRBJ1-5	CASSPDRGRPQHF	TGTGCCAGCAGCCCGGACAGGGGACGGCCCCAGCATTTT
NA	NA	TRBV29-1	TRBJ1-1	CSVDVGRAGTEAFF	TGCAGCGTTGACGTTGGCAGGGCGGGCACTGAAGCTTTCTTT
TRBD1	few	TRBV5-1	TRBJ2-4	CASSYGYRGQQNIQYF	TGCGCCAGCAGCTACGGATATAGGGGGCAGCAAAACATTCAGTACTTC
TRBD2	NA	TRBV6-2/TRBV6-3	TRBJ2-3	CASSYGSRGGGTDTQYF	TGTGCCAGCAGTTACGGGTCCCGGGGGGGCGGGACAGATACGCAGTATTTT
NA	many	TRBV5-1	TRBJ2-1	CASSNQGFSYNEQFF	TGCGCCAGCAGTAACCAGGGATTCTCCTACAATGAGCAGTTCTTC
NA	few	TRBV21-1	TRBJ2-7	CASSRWDGPYEQYF	TGTGCCAGCAGCAGATGGGACGGCCCCTACGAGCAGTACTTC
NA	NA	TRBV29-1	TRBJ2-5	CSVVTGGRWDF	TGCAGCGTTGTTACCGGTGGGCGCTGGGACTTC
NA	NA	TRBV7-8	TRBJ2-3	CASSLVVVATDTQYF	TGTGCCAGCAGCTTAGTGGTGGTAGCCACAGATACGCAGTATTTT
TRBD1	few	TRBV20-1	TRBJ2-3	CSAIGARGKEDTQYF	TGCAGTGCTATCGGCGCCAGGGGGAAGGAAGATACGCAGTATTTT
TRBD1	NA	TRBV20-1	TRBJ1-6	CSASPLGGAYSPLHF	TGCAGTGCTAGCCCCCTAGGGGGCGCTTATTCACCCCTCCACTTT
NA	few	TRBV12-3/TRBV12-4	TRBJ2-7	CASGLAFEQYF	TGTGCCAGCGGGTTAGCCTTCGAGCAGTACTTC
NA	once	TRBV7-2	TRBJ2-3	CASTLSRDALLGDTQYF	TGTGCCAGCACCCTTTCCCGGGACGCCCTCTTGGGAGATACGCAGTATTTT
TRBD1	many	TRBV6-2/TRBV6-3	TRBJ2-7	CASSPWTGGYVSNYEQYF	TGTGCCAGCAGCCCTTGGACAGGGGGATACGTTTCGAATTACGAGCAGTACTTC
NA	few	TRBV4-3	TRBJ2-7	CASSQARLSYEQYF	TGCGCCAGCAGCCAAGCTAGACTATCCTACGAGCAGTACTTC
NA	once	TRBV6-2/TRBV6-3	TRBJ1-5	CASNLGGAGNQPQHF	TGTGCCAGCAACTTGGGGGGGGCGGGCAATCAGCCCCAGCATTTT
NA	NA	TRBV30	TRBJ1-4	CAWSKGVEKLFF	TGTGCCTGGTCTAAGGGAGTCGAAAAACTGTTTTTT
TRBD2	NA	TRBV11-1	TRBJ2-1	CASSLVSLAGGDNEQFF	TGTGCCAGCAGCTTAGTATCCCTAGCGGGGGGCGACAATGAGCAGTTCTTC
NA	NA	TRBV7-8	TRBJ1-2	CASSLATSKGGYTF	TGTGCCAGCAGCTTAGCAACTTCGAAGGGTGGCTACACCTTC
NA	NA	TRBV20-1	TRBJ1-3	CSATGAAGNTIYF	TGCAGTGCTACAGGGGCGGCTGGAAACACCATATATTTT
TRBD2	NA	TRBV24-1	TRBJ2-3	CAASTSGRKDTQYF	TGTGCCGCCTCTACTAGCGGGCGCAAAGATACGCAGTATTTT
NA	few	TRBV7-9	TRBJ1-1	CASSLMGRDGEAFF	TGTGCCAGCAGCTTAATGGGGCGGGACGGTGAAGCTTTCTTT
NA	few	TRBV6-4	TRBJ1-5	CASSVADNQPQHF	TGTGCCAGCAGTGTTGCGGACAATCAGCCCCAGCATTTT
TRBD2	few	TRBV20-1	TRBJ2-1	CSASGTSHSYNEQFF	TGCAGTGCTAGTGGGACTAGCCACTCCTACAATGAGCAGTTCTTC
NA	few	TRBV5-6	TRBJ2-7	CASSLGGNYYYEQYF	TGTGCCAGCAGCTTGGGAGGGAACTACTACTACGAGCAGTACTTC